Listed here is a single T cell receptor (beta chain). Its matching antigen is unknown. Post-sort purity exceeded 98% for all sorted populations. The investigators reverse transcribed all of the isolated RNA, so they sequenced expressed TCRB transcripts. Assay: immunoSEQ multiplex PCR; the TCRdb copy retains only in-frame clones and omits some. The sample lists roughly 38,000 clones, 65% to 70% occurring once. The data were obtained in a study of beta chain features in type 1 diabetes. V lost 2 bases, J lost 6 bases, and 6 bases stayed unmatched. Germline V CDR1 and CDR2: ENHRY, SYGVKD. The CDR3 length is 15 residues. Study-wide results and limits: The question left open here concerned HLA type influencing TCRB rearrangement. The naive, central memory and Treg TCRB repertoires looked more alike in patients than they did in healthy donors. A moderate, significant TCRB CDR3 shortening appeared in type 1 diabetes across four CD4+ subsets.

Sequenced material: Tregs from blood. The sequence was collected from a young man with type 1 diabetes. Some clones in this sample may be carry-over from other donors' samples. The V call is TRBV10-3, the J call TRBJ2-1; 8 positions match TRBD2. The CDR3 coding sequence is TGTGCCATCAGTGAGCCCAGCGGGGGAACCAATGAGCAGTTCTTC. Residues: CAISEPSGGTNEQFF.